A single sample is the source of the 2 T cell receptor beta chains below, sequenced in a study of Ad26.COV2.S vaccination and SARS-CoV-2 variants. Treatment denoted: over 15 received Ad26.COV2.S at low or high dose, single or two shots; several received placebo; per-sample allocation not given. Sampling was performed 63 days after the first vaccine or placebo injection. Profiled with immunoSEQ multiplex PCR; TCRdb holds only in-frame clones, not every one. Of 400,000 to 500,000 clones in the sample, roughly 90% were seen once. This sample comprised peripheral blood, obtained in a trial of Ad26.COV2.S vaccine versus placebo. The source of these receptors is a person between 18 and 59 years old who received the Ad26.COV2.S COVID-19 vaccine or a placebo.

This chain links TRBV7-2 with TRBJ2-5, with 8 bases fitting TRBD1. The CDR3 covers 13 residues. The ends lost 5 bases at V and 5 bases at J; junction bases unmatched: 4. CDR1 and CDR2 (germline): SGHTA, FQGNSA. CDR3 protein: CASSPTGGETQYF. As DNA, the CDR3 is TGTGCCAGCAGCCCTACAGGGGGGGAGACCCAGTACTTC.

The rearrangement links TRBV5-1 to TRBJ1-3; 8 nucleotides agree with TRBD1. CDR3 length equals 18 residues. CDR1 is SGHRS, CDR2 YFSETQ, per germline. V gave up 6 bases and J gave up 0 bases; unmatched junction bases: 14. CDR3 bases: TGCGCCAGCAAAGTGAGTCCGGGACAGGAACTCTCTGGAAACACCATATATTTT. Translation: CASKVSPGQELSGNTIYF.